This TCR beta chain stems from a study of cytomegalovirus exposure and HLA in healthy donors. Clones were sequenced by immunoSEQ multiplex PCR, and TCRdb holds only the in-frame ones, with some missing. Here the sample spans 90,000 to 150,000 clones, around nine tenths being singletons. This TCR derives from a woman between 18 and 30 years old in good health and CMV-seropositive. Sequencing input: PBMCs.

The CDR3: CASSLGGGRSEQYF. The CDR3 region has the DNA TGTGCCAGCAGCCTAGGGGGCGGGAGGTCCGAGCAGTACTTC. The J gene is TRBJ2-7, the V gene TRBV14; possible D gene TRBD2, 8 bases. Germline CDR1 reads SGHDN; CDR2 reads FVKESK. With 4 bases removed from V and 6 bases from J, the gap between germline ends came to 16 bases. This CDR3 has 14 amino acids.